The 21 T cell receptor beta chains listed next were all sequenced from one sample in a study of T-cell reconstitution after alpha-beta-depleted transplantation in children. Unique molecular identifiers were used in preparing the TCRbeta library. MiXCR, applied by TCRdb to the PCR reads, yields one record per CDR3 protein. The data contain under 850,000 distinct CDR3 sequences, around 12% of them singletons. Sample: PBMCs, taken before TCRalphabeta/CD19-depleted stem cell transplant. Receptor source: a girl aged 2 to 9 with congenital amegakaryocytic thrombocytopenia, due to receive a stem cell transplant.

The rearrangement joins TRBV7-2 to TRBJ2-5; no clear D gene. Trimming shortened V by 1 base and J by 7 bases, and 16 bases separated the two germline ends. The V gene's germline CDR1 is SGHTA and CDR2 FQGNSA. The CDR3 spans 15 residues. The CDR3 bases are TGTGCCAGCAGCTTAGACAGCCGGACCGGTGGGACCCAGTACTTC. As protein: CASSLDSRTGGTQYF.

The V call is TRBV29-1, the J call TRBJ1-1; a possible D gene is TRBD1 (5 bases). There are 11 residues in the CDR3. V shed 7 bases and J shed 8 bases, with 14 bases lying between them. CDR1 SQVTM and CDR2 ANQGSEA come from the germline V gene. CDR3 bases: TGCAGCGCCTCAGTACGGGGGGAAGCTTTCTTT. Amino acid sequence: CSASVRGEAFF.

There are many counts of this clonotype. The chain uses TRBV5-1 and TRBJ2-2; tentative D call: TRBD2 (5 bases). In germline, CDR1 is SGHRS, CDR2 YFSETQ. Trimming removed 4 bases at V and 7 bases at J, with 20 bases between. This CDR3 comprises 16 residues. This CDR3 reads CASSTLAGEDSGELFF. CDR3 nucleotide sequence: TGCGCCAGCAGCACCCTTGCGGGCGAGGATAGCGGGGAGCTGTTTTTT.

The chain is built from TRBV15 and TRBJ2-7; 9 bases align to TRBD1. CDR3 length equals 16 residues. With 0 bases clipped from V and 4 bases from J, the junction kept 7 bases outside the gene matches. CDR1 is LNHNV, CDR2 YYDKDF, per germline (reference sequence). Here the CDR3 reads CATSREPTGGAYEQYF. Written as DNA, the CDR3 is TGTGCCACCAGCAGAGAACCAACAGGGGGCGCGTACGAGCAGTACTTC.

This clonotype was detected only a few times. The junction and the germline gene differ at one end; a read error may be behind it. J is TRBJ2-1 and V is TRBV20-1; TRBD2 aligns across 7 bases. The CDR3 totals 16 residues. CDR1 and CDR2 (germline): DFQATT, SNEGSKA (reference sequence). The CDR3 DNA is TGCTGTGCTAGGAACCCGTTACGCGGGAGACACGATGAGCAGTTCTTC. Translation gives CCARNPLRGRHDEQFF.

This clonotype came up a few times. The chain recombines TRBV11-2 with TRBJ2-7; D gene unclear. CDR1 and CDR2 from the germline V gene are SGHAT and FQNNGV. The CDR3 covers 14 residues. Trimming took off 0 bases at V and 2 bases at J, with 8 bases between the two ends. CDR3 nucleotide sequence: TGTGCCAGCAGCTTAGAGCTAGTCACCTACGAGCAGTACTTC. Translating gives CASSLELVTYEQYF.

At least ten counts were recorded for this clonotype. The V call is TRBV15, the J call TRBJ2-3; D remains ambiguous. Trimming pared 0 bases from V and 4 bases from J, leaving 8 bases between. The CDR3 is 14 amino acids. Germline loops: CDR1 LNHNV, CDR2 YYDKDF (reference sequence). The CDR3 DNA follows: TGTGCCACCAGCAGAGATTGGGCATCAGATACGCAGTATTTT. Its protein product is CATSRDWASDTQYF.

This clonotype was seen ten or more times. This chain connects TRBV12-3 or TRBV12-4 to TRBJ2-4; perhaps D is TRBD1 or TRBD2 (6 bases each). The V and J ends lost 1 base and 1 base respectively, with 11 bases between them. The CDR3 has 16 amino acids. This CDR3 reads CASSLVRGRAKNIQYF. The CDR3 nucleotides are TGTGCCAGCAGTTTAGTAAGGGGGAGGGCCAAAAACATTCAGTACTTC.

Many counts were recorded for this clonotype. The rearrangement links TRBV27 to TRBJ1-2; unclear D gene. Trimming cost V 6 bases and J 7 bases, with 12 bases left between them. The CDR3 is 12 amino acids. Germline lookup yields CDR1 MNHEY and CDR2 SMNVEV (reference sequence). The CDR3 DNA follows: TGTGCCAGCAGGAGTGTGGCGTCTGGCTACACCTTC. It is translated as CASRSVASGYTF.

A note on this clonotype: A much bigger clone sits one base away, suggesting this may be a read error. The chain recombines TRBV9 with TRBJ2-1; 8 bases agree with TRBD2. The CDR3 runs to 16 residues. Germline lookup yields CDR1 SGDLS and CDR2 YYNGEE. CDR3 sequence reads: CASSPSAGGIYNEHFF. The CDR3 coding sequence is TGTGCCAGCAGCCCGTCGGCGGGAGGCATATACAATGAGCATTTCTTC.

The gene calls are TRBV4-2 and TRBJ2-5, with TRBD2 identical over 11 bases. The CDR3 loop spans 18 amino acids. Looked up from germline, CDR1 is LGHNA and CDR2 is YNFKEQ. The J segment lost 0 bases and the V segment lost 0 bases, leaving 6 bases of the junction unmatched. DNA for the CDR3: TGTGCCAGCAGCCAAGATGAGGCTAGCGGGAGGTACCAAGAGACCCAGTACTTC. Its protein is CASSQDEASGRYQETQYF.

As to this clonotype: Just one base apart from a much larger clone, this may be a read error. For the CDR3, the DNA is TGTGCCAGCAGTTTGTATAGCGGGAGATGGGGAGAGGCCCAGTACTTC. It encodes CASSLYSGRWGEAQYF. This sequence joins TRBV12-3 or TRBV12-4 and TRBJ2-5; TRBD2 aligns across 9 bases. There are 16 residues in the CDR3.

The CDR3 loop reads CASRSSTGATDTQYF. CDR3 coding DNA: TGCGCCAGCAGGTCTTCGACAGGAGCCACAGATACGCAGTATTTT. The V call is TRBV5-1, the J call TRBJ2-3; possibly TRBD1 for D (6 bases). The germline gives CDR1 SGHRS, CDR2 YFSETQ. CDR3 length: 15 amino acids. Trimming took 5 bases from V and 2 from J, leaving 15 bases between them. Supplemented by reference TRBV5-1 and TRBJ2-3, the full variable domain reads KAGVTQTPRYLIKTRGQQVTLSCSPISGHRSVSWYQQTPGQGLQFLFEYFSETQRNKGNFPGRFSGRQFSNSRSEMNVSTLELGDSALYLCASRSSTGATDTQYFGPGTRLTVL.

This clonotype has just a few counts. The CDR3 nucleotides read TGCAGTGCTAGAGCCATAGAACTAGCGCCAACATACGAGCAGTACTTC. Encoded protein: CSARAIELAPTYEQYF. The rearrangement uses TRBV20-1 and TRBJ2-7; 7 nucleotides line up with TRBD2. The CDR3 sequence is 16 residues long. Germline V CDR1 and CDR2: DFQATT, SNEGSKA (reference sequence). With V trimmed by 1 base and J by 4 bases, 13 bases remained unmatched.

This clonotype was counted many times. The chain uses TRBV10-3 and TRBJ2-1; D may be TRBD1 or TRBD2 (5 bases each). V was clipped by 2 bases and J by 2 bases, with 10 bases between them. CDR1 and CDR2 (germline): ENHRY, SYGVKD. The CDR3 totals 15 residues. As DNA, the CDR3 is TGTGCCATCAGTGAGGGGCAGGGACCCTACAATGAGCAGTTCTTC. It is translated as CAISEGQGPYNEQFF.

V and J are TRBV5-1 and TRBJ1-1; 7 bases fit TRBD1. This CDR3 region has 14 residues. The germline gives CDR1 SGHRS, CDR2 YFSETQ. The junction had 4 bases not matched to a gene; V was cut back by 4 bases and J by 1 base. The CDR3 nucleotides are TGCGCCAGCAGCCCAGACAGGGAGAACACTGAAGCTTTCTTT. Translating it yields CASSPDRENTEAFF.

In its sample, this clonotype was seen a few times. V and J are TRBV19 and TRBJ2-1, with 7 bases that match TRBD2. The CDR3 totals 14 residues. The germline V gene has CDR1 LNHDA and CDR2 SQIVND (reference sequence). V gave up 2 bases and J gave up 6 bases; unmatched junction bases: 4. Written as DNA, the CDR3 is TGTGCCAGTAGTATATCAGGGACTATCAATGAGCAGTTCTTC. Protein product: CASSISGTINEQFF.

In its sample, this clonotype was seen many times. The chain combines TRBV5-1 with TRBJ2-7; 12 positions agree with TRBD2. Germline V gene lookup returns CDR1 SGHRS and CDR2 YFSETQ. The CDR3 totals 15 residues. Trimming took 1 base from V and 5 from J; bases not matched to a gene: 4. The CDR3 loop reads CASSLRRLAGDEQYF. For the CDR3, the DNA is TGCGCCAGCAGCTTGCGTCGACTAGCGGGAGACGAGCAGTACTTC.

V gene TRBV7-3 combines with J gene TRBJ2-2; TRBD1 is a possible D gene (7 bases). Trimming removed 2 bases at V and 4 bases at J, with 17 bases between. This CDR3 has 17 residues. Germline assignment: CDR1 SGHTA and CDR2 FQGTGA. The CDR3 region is CASSLGGGAGGTGELFF. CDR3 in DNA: TGTGCCAGCAGCTTAGGAGGAGGGGCAGGGGGCACCGGGGAGCTGTTTTTT.

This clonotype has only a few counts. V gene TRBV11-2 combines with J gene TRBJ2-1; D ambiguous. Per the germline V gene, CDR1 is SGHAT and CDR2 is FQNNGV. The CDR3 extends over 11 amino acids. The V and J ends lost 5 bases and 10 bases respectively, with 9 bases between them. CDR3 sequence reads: CASSMVWEQFF. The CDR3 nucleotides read TGTGCCAGCAGCATGGTGTGGGAGCAGTTCTTC.

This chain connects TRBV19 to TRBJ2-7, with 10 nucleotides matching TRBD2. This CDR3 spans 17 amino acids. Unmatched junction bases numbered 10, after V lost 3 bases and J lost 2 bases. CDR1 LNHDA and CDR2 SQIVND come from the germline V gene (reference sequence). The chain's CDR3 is CASSIYPGLAHTYEQYF. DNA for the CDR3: TGTGCCAGTAGTATTTACCCGGGACTAGCGCATACCTACGAGCAGTACTTC.